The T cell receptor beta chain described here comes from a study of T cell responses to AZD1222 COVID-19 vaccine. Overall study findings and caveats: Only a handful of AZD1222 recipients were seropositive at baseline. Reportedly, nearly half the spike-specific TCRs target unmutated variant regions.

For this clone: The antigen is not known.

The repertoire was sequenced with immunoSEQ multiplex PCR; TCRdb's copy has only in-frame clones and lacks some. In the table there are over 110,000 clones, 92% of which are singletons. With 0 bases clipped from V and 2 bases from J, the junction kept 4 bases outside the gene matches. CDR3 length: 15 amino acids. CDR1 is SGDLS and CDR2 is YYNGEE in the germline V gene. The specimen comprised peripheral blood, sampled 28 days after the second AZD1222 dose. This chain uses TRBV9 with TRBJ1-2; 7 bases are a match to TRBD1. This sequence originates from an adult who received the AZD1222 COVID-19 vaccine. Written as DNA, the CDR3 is TGTGCCAGCAGCGTAGACAGGGGCCCAAACTATGGCTACACCTTC. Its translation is CASSVDRGPNYGYTF.